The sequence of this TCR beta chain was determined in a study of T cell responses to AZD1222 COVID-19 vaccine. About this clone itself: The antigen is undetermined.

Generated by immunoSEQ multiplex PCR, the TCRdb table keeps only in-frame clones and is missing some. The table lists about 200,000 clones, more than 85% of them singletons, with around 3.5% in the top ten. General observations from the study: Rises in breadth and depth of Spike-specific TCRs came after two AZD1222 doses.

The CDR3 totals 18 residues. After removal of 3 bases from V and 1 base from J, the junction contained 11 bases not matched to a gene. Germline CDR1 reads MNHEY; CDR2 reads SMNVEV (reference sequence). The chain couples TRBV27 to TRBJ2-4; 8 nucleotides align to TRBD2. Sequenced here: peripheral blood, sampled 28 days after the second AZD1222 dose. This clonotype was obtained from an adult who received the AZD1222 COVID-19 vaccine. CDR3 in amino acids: CASSFPWTSPGAKNIQYF. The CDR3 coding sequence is TGTGCCAGCAGTTTTCCCTGGACTAGCCCCGGGGCCAAAAACATTCAGTACTTC.